This is a list of T cell receptor beta chains from one sample in a study of CD8 T cells in Susac syndrome. TCRdb passed the immunoSEQ multiplex PCR reads through MiXCR, listing each CDR3 protein once. The sample records 100,000 to 150,000 distinct CDR3 sequences, about 95% being singletons. The source material was CD4+ T cells from PBMCs. The receptors here all came from a human donor in good health. CDR3s include the opening cysteine and the closing phenylalanine or tryptophan. The D gene is left open where the match is weak. Expanded clones are given a class, and other clones once, few, many or no size at all.

J: TRBJ1-1; V: TRBV3-1; size: once; D: NA; DNA: TGTGCCAGCAGCCATCCGGGGTCGAACACTGAAGCTTTCTTT; CDR3: CASSHPGSNTEAFF
J: TRBJ2-1; V: TRBV3-1; size: NA; D: TRBD2; DNA: TGTGCCAGCAGCTTTCTAGCGGGAGGGGACTACAATGAGCAGTTCTTC; CDR3: CASSFLAGGDYNEQFF
J: TRBJ2-7; V: TRBV20-1; size: NA; D: NA; DNA: TGCAGTGGGACAGCTGCTCTTCGCCCAGGGGACGAGCAGTACTTC; CDR3: CSGTAALRPGDEQYF
J: TRBJ2-7; V: TRBV7-2; size: NA; D: NA; DNA: TGTGCCAGCAGCTTGACACCTTCCTCCTACGAGCAGTACTTC; CDR3: CASSLTPSSYEQYF
J: TRBJ2-2; V: TRBV18; size: NA; D: NA; DNA: TGTGCCAGCTCACCACAGGGTTCGACCGGGGAGCTGTTTTTT; CDR3: CASSPQGSTGELFF
J: TRBJ2-5; V: TRBV25-1; size: once; D: NA; DNA: TGTGCCAGCATGCCCTGGGGGCGAGAGACCCAGTACTTC; CDR3: CASMPWGRETQYF
J: TRBJ1-5; V: TRBV5-1; size: NA; D: NA; DNA: TGCGCCAGCAGCTTGAGGGGAGGGAGCCAGCCCCAGCATTTT; CDR3: CASSLRGGSQPQHF
J: TRBJ1-1; V: TRBV7-9; size: NA; D: NA; DNA: TGTGCCAGCAGCTCCCACGGGGTAACTGAAGCTTTCTTT; CDR3: CASSSHGVTEAFF
J: TRBJ2-7; V: TRBV27; size: once; D: TRBD2; DNA: TGTGCCAGCAGTTTATCTGCCAGCGGGAGCTCCGAGCAGTACTTC; CDR3: CASSLSASGSSEQYF
J: TRBJ2-1; V: TRBV6-1; size: NA; D: TRBD2; DNA: TGTGCCACTTCTCCGTTAACTAGCGGGACTTCCTACAATGAGCAGTTCTTC; CDR3: CATSPLTSGTSYNEQFF
J: TRBJ2-7; V: TRBV2; size: NA; D: TRBD2; DNA: TGTGCCACCCTACCGGGACTAGCGGGAGGGAGCTCCTACGAGCAGTACTTC; CDR3: CATLPGLAGGSSYEQYF
J: TRBJ2-5; V: TRBV10-2; size: NA; D: NA; DNA: TGCGCCAGCAGTGAGTCAAGAGGCCAAGAGACCCAGTACTTC; CDR3: CASSESRGQETQYF
J: TRBJ2-3; V: TRBV5-4; size: NA; D: TRBD2; DNA: TGTGCCAGCAGCTGGGGGACTAGCGGGACATCAGATACGCAGTATTTT; CDR3: CASSWGTSGTSDTQYF
J: TRBJ2-7; V: TRBV7-2; size: NA; D: NA; DNA: TGTGCCAGCAGCGGGACGGGCGCCTACGAGCAGTACTTC; CDR3: CASSGTGAYEQYF
J: TRBJ2-3; V: TRBV29-1; size: NA; D: NA; DNA: TGCAGCGTTAGAGAGGCAACCGCTAGCACAGATACGCAGTATTTT; CDR3: CSVREATASTDTQYF
J: TRBJ2-4; V: TRBV28; size: NA; D: NA; DNA: TGTGCCAGCAGTTTAGGGGTGGAAAACATTCAGTACTTC; CDR3: CASSLGVENIQYF
J: TRBJ2-5; V: TRBV5-1; size: NA; D: NA; DNA: TGCGCCAGCAGCTTGGCCGGGGGGACACTACGGGGGACCCAGTACTTC; CDR3: CASSLAGGTLRGTQYF
J: TRBJ2-1; V: TRBV3-1; size: NA; D: NA; DNA: TGTGCCAGCAGCCCGACGGGTGGGTCCTACAATGAGCAGTTCTTC; CDR3: CASSPTGGSYNEQFF
J: TRBJ2-2; V: TRBV19; size: NA; D: NA; DNA: TGTGCCAGTAGTATAGATGGGAGACAGTACATCACCGGGGAGCTGTTTTTT; CDR3: CASSIDGRQYITGELFF
J: TRBJ1-2; V: TRBV3-1; size: NA; D: NA; DNA: TGTGCCAGCAGCCAAGAGGGCTCTGGCTACACCTTC; CDR3: CASSQEGSGYTF
J: TRBJ2-7; V: TRBV7-2; size: NA; D: NA; DNA: TGTGCCAGCAGCTTAGCCGGACGCGAGCAGTACTTC; CDR3: CASSLAGREQYF
J: TRBJ2-7; V: TRBV29-1; size: NA; D: TRBD2; DNA: TGCAGCGTTGCGGCGGGAGGGCCTGGGGAGCAGTACTTC; CDR3: CSVAAGGPGEQYF
J: TRBJ1-1; V: TRBV7-9; size: once; D: TRBD1; DNA: TGTGCCAGCAGCAGCAATCAGGGGGACACTGAAGCTTTCTTT; CDR3: CASSSNQGDTEAFF
J: TRBJ2-3; V: TRBV12-3/TRBV12-4; size: NA; D: NA; DNA: TGTGCCAGCAGTCCGACTTATACGCAGTATTTT; CDR3: CASSPTYTQYF
J: TRBJ2-7; V: TRBV20-1; size: once; D: NA; DNA: TGCAGTGCTAGAGTCAGGGTGAACTACGAGCAGTACTTC; CDR3: CSARVRVNYEQYF
J: TRBJ2-5; V: TRBV29-1; size: NA; D: NA; DNA: TGCAGCGTTGGCAGACACGGAGAGACCCAGTACTTC; CDR3: CSVGRHGETQYF
J: TRBJ2-1; V: TRBV20-1; size: NA; D: NA; DNA: TGCAGTGCCCCCCTGGGGTCCCTCTTCTACAATGAGCAGTTCTTC; CDR3: CSAPLGSLFYNEQFF
J: TRBJ2-5; V: TRBV19; size: NA; D: NA; DNA: TGTGCCAGTACCGCGGGAGAGACCCAGTACTTC; CDR3: CASTAGETQYF
J: TRBJ2-5; V: TRBV19; size: NA; D: TRBD2; DNA: TGTGCCAGTAGCCGAGGGGCTAGCGGGAAAGAGACCCAGTACTTC; CDR3: CASSRGASGKETQYF
J: TRBJ1-2; V: TRBV2; size: NA; D: NA; DNA: TGTGCCAGCAGAGTTGGCTACAACTATGGCTACACCTTC; CDR3: CASRVGYNYGYTF
J: TRBJ2-4; V: TRBV5-1; size: NA; D: NA; DNA: TGCGCCAGCTTCGACCCGGGATTAGTCAAAAACATTCAGTACTTC; CDR3: CASFDPGLVKNIQYF
J: TRBJ2-5; V: TRBV27; size: NA; D: TRBD1; DNA: TGTGCCAGCAGTCCGTGGGCAGGGGGCCAAGAGACCCAGTACTTC; CDR3: CASSPWAGGQETQYF
J: TRBJ2-6; V: TRBV12-3/TRBV12-4; size: NA; D: NA; DNA: TGTGCCAGCAGTTTATTCCGCTCTGGGGCCAACGTCCTGACTTTC; CDR3: CASSLFRSGANVLTF
J: TRBJ1-1; V: TRBV5-1; size: NA; D: NA; DNA: TGCGCCAGCAGCTCCGGGGCGTTGGAAGCTTTCTTT; CDR3: CASSSGALEAFF
J: TRBJ2-7; V: TRBV5-8; size: few; D: NA; DNA: TGTGCCAGCAGCTTGGATAGGGTTAGGGAGCAGTACTTC; CDR3: CASSLDRVREQYF
J: TRBJ1-3; V: TRBV7-2; size: NA; D: NA; DNA: TGTGCCAGCAGCTTAGCGGGAGGACTGCTCTCTGGAAACACCATATATTTT; CDR3: CASSLAGGLLSGNTIYF
J: TRBJ1-5; V: TRBV20-1; size: once; D: NA; DNA: TGCAGTGCTAGAGTACCGCAGGGTCTACGGCCCCAGCATTTT; CDR3: CSARVPQGLRPQHF
J: TRBJ2-2; V: TRBV14; size: NA; D: TRBD1; DNA: TGTGCCAGCAGCCAGTACAGGGGGCGGTTCACCGGGGAGCTGTTTTTT; CDR3: CASSQYRGRFTGELFF
J: TRBJ2-7; V: TRBV5-1; size: NA; D: NA; DNA: TGCGCCAGCGGCTTGGGGGGCCAGCTCTACGAGCAGTACTTC; CDR3: CASGLGGQLYEQYF
J: TRBJ2-1; V: TRBV2; size: NA; D: TRBD1; DNA: TGTGCCAGCAGCAAGGGGACAGAGGAGTTCTTC; CDR3: CASSKGTEEFF
J: TRBJ2-1; V: TRBV19; size: NA; D: TRBD2; DNA: TGTGCCAGTACCCCCGGGACTAGCCGATCCTACAATGAGCAGTTCTTC; CDR3: CASTPGTSRSYNEQFF
J: TRBJ2-3; V: TRBV3-1; size: once; D: TRBD2; DNA: TGTGCCAGCAGCGGACTAGCGGGATCAGATACGCAGTATTTT; CDR3: CASSGLAGSDTQYF
J: TRBJ1-1; V: TRBV5-1; size: NA; D: NA; DNA: TGCGCCAGCAGCTTGGCCGGACCGGGGAACACTGAAGCTTTCTTT; CDR3: CASSLAGPGNTEAFF
J: TRBJ2-7; V: TRBV5-1; size: NA; D: NA; DNA: TGCGCCAGCAGCTTGAAATCTTCCGTCGGAGGGGCCAGCTCCTACGAGCAGTACTTC; CDR3: CASSLKSSVGGASSYEQYF
J: TRBJ2-2; V: TRBV29-1; size: NA; D: NA; DNA: TGCAGCGTTGAGAAGGTTTCTGGGGAGCTGTTTTTT; CDR3: CSVEKVSGELFF
J: TRBJ1-1; V: TRBV28; size: NA; D: NA; DNA: TGTGCCAGCAGTTTGACCCCCGGTGGCGCTTTCTTT; CDR3: CASSLTPGGAFF
J: TRBJ2-1; V: TRBV29-1; size: NA; D: NA; DNA: TGCAGCGTTGTAGCTGGGATGGTTAGTAATGAGCAGTTCTTC; CDR3: CSVVAGMVSNEQFF
J: TRBJ2-3; V: TRBV12-5; size: NA; D: NA; DNA: TGTGCTAGTGGAAGAGGCGGGGCAGATACGCAGTATTTT; CDR3: CASGRGGADTQYF